The TCR beta chain under discussion was sequenced for a study of shared T cell receptors in the human thymus. Clones were sequenced by immunoSEQ multiplex PCR, and TCRdb holds only the in-frame ones, with some missing. The data hold about 730,000 clones, with 70% to 90% observed a single time. V lost 4 bases and J lost 1, with 14 bases in between. This CDR3 is 16 amino acids long. CDR1 MNHEY and CDR2 SMNVEV come from the germline V gene (reference sequence). The same specimen was also included in a second study, on human thymus T cells. In that study: Thymic material originated from resections removed in the course of corrective heart surgery. Related studies found that unrelated individuals share highly overlapping thymic repertoires.

The source is a girl under three years old with a congenital heart defect. The material sequenced was thymocytes. This chain links TRBV27 with TRBJ1-3, with D perhaps matching TRBD1 (5 bases). DNA of the CDR3: TGTGCCAGCAGTTCATCGACAGATACTTCTGGAAACACCATATATTTT. It yields the protein CASSSSTDTSGNTIYF.